This TCR beta chain was found in a study of early T cells in non-severe SARS-CoV-2 infection. The overall study: Sequencing targeted bulk RNA from unsorted whole blood, leaving chains unpaired.

Trimming took 5 bases from V and 3 from J; bases not matched to a gene: 4. Germline CDR1 and CDR2: SNHLY and FYNNEI. The CDR3 totals 14 residues. This clonotype was counted ten times or more. TCRdb fed the 5' RACE reads into MiXCR, producing one record per CDR3 protein. Among about 110,000 distinct CDR3 sequences listed, over 8.5% were seen once. Sequencing was carried out using whole blood. The clonotype comes from an adult who was a healthcare worker with PCR-confirmed SARS-CoV-2 infection or an uninfected control (not recorded which). This chain uses TRBV2 with TRBJ2-1; 7 bases align to TRBD1. As DNA, the CDR3 is TGTGCCAGCAGTCCACAGGGGAACTACAATGAGCAGTTCTTC. It is translated as CASSPQGNYNEQFF.